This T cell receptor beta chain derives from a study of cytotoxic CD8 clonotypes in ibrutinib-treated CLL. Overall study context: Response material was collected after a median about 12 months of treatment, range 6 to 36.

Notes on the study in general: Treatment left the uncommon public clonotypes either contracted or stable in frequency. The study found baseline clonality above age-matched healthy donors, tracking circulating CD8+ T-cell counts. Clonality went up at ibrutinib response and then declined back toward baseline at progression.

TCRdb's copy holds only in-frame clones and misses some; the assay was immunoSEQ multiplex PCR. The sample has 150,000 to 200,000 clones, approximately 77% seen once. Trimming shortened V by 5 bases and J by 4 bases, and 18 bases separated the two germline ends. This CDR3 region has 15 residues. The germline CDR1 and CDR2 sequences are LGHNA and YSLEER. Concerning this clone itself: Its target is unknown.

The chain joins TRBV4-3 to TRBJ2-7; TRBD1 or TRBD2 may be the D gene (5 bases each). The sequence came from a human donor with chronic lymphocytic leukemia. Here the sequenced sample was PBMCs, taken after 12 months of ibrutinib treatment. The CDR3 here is CASSYTRDPNYEQYF. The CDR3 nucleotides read TGCGCCAGCAGCTACACCCGGGACCCCAATTACGAGCAGTACTTC.